A single sample is the source of the 6 T cell receptor beta chains below, sequenced in a study of T-cell reconstitution after alpha-beta-depleted transplantation in children. Molecular barcoding with unique molecular identifiers was used for the TCRbeta library. TCRdb reprocessed the PCR reads with MiXCR, giving one entry per CDR3 protein. The sample records about 980,000 distinct CDR3 sequences, less than 30% being singletons. Sequencing was performed on PBMCs, mostly from graft donor cells, taken 360 days after TCRalphabeta/CD19-depleted stem cell transplant. The receptors stem from a boy in the first two years of life who had a stem cell transplant for SCID, so the T cells may come from the graft donor.

At least ten counts were recorded for this clonotype. The V call is TRBV6-1, the J call TRBJ2-3; D is possibly TRBD2 (6 bases). This CDR3 spans 12 amino acids. Germline values: CDR1 MNHNS, CDR2 SASEGT. Trimming pared 7 bases from V and 4 bases from J, leaving 9 bases between. The CDR3 here is CASKIAADTQYF. CDR3 DNA: TGTGCCAGCAAAATAGCGGCAGATACGCAGTATTTT.

The CDR3 sequence is CASSLTGQGVVATNEKLFF. The CDR3 nucleotides are TGCGCCAGCAGCTTAACGGGACAGGGGGTGGTCGCAACTAATGAAAAACTGTTTTTT. The gene calls are TRBV5-1 and TRBJ1-4; TRBD1 aligns across 11 bases. V dropped 2 bases and J dropped 0; count of bases not matched to a gene: 9. Per the germline V gene, CDR1 is SGHRS and CDR2 is YFSETQ. CDR3 size: 19 residues.

The V call is TRBV20-1, the J call TRBJ2-5; no reliable D call. The CDR3 runs 13 residues. Germline V gene lookup returns CDR1 DFQATT and CDR2 SNEGSKA (reference sequence). Trimming left V 4 bases short and J 2 bases short, with 11 bases between. CDR3 in DNA: TGCAGTGCTAAAGGACGAGCACAAGAGACCCAGTACTTC. Translating gives CSAKGRAQETQYF.

The genes are TRBV29-1 and TRBJ2-3; maybe TRBD1 (6 bases). The CDR3 covers 12 residues. Germline V gene lookup returns CDR1 SQVTM and CDR2 ANQGSEA. The V gene lost 0 bases and the J gene lost 6 bases, with 7 bases spanning the gap. CDR3 bases: TGCAGCGTTGAAGAAGACAGGGATACGCAGTATTTT. Residues: CSVEEDRDTQYF.

This clonotype showed up just a few times. The CDR3 DNA follows: TGTGCCAGCAGTCCAGCGACCTTCTACGAGCAGTACTTC. Its translation is CASSPATFYEQYF. The J gene is TRBJ2-7, the V gene TRBV27; D gene unclear. Germline loops: CDR1 MNHEY, CDR2 SMNVEV (reference sequence). V was shortened by 5 bases and J by 3 bases, with 11 bases between the two germline ends. The CDR3 runs to 13 residues.

This clonotype was counted a few times. The V call is TRBV6-5, the J call TRBJ2-7; unclear D gene. The CDR3 totals 14 residues. Trimming shortened V by 4 bases and J by 0 bases, and 10 bases separated the two germline ends. Germline V gene sequence: CDR1 MNHEY, CDR2 SVGAGI. CDR3 sequence (DNA): TGTGCCAGCAGTTTGCACCTGAGCTCCTACGAGCAGTACTTC. It translates to CASSLHLSSYEQYF.